Reported below is one T cell receptor beta chain. The data were obtained in a study of blood T cell repertoires in COVID-19. Study as a whole: The samples span acute and convalescent COVID-19 from the United States, Italy and Spain. From T cells, B-cell-depleted T cells, or PBMCs came the material, which was cDNA or gDNA.

V lost 6 bases and J lost 2; bases outside the gene matches: 7. Germline values: CDR1 SGHTA, CDR2 FQGTGA. This CDR3 region has 15 residues. In the source study's methods: Amplifying reference gene primers gave estimates of nucleated cell counts. Profiled with immunoSEQ multiplex PCR; TCRdb holds only in-frame clones, not every one. The DNA gave D and trimming, while V, J and clone size come from that table. The data hold 90,000 or so clones, with roughly nine tenths observed a single time. Sequences were obtained from peripheral blood. V gene TRBV7-3 combines with J gene TRBJ2-1, with 7 positions matching TRBD2. The source is a human donor with active COVID-19. The donor label of this sample is uncertain. The CDR3 loop is CASSMTSLPYNEQFF. The CDR3, as DNA: TGTGCCAGCAGTATGACTAGCCTCCCCTACAATGAGCAGTTCTTC.